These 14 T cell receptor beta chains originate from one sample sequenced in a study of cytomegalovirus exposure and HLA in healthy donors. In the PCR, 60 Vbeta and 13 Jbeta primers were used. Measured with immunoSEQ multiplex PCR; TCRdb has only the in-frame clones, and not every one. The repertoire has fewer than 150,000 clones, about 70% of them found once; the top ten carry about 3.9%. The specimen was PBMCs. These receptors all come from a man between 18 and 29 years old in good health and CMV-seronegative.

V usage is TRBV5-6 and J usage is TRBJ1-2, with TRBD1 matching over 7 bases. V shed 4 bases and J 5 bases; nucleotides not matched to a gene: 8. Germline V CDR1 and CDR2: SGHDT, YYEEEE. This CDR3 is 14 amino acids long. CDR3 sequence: CASSHPSTGYGYTF. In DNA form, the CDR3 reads TGTGCCAGCAGCCATCCATCGACAGGGTATGGCTACACCTTC. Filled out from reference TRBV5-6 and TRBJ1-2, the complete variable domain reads DAGVTQSPTHLIKTRGQQVTLRCSPKSGHDTVSWYQQALGQGPQFIFQYYEEEERQRGNFPDRFSGHQFPNYSSELNVNALLLGDSALYLCASSHPSTGYGYTFGSGTRLTVV.

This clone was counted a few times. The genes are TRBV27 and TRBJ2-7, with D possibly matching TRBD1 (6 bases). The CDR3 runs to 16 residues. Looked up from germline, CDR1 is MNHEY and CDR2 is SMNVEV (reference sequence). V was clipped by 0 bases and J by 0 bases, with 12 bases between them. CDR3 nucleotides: TGTGCCAGCAGTTTATCCCACAGGGCCCCCTCCTACGAGCAGTACTTC. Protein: CASSLSHRAPSYEQYF.

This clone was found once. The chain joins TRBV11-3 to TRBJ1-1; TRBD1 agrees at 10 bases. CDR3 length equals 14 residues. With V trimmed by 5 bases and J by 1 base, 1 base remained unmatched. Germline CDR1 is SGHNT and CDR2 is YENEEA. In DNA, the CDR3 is TGTGCCAGCAGCCGACAGGGGGCGAACACTGAAGCTTTCTTT. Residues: CASSRQGANTEAFF.

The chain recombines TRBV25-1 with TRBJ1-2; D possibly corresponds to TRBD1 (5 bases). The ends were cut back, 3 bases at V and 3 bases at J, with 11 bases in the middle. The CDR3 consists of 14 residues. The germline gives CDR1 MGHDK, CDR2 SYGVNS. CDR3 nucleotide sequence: TGTGCCAGCAGTGACAGGGAAGACGACTATGGCTACACCTTC. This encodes CASSDREDDYGYTF.

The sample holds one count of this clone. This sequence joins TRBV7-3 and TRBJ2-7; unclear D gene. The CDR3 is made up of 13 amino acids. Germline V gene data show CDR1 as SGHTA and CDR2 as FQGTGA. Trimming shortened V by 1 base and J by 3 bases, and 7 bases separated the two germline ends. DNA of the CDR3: TGTGCCAGCAGCTTAAATGGCGGCTACGAGCAGTACTTC. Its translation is CASSLNGGYEQYF.

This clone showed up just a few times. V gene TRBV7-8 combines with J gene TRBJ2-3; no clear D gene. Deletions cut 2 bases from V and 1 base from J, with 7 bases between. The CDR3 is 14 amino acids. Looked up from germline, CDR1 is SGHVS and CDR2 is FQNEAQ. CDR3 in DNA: TGTGCCAGCAGCTTATCCCTAGGCACAGATACGCAGTATTTT. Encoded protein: CASSLSLGTDTQYF.

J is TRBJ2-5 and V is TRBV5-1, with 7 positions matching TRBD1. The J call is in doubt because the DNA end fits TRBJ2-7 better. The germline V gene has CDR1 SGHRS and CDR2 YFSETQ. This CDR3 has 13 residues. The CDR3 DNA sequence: TGCGCCAGCAGCTTCCCCAGGGGGAACGAGCAGTACTTC. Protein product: CASSFPRGNEQYF.

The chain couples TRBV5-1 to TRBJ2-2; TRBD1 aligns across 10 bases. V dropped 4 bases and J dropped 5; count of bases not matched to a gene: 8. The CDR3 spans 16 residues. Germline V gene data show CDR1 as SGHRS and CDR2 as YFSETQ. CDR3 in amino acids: CASSPGGQGRTGELFF. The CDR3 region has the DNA TGCGCCAGCAGCCCGGGGGGACAGGGGAGAACCGGGGAGCTGTTTTTT.

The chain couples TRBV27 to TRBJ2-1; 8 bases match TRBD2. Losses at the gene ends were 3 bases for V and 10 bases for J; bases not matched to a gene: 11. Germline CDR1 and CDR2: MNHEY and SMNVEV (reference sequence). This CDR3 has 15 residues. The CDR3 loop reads CASSLARAGVGEQFF. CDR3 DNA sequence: TGTGCCAGCAGTTTGGCCAGAGCGGGAGTAGGCGAGCAGTTCTTC.

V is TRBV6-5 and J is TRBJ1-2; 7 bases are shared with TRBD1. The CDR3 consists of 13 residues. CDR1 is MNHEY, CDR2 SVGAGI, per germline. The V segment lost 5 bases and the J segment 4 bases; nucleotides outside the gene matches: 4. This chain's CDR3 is CASSPGTVYGYTF. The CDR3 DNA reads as TGTGCCAGCAGTCCCGGGACAGTCTATGGCTACACCTTC.

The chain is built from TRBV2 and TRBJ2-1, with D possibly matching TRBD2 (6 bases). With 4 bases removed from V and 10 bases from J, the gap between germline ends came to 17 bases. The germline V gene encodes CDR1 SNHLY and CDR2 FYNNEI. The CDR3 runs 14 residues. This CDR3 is CASSVRTLASEQFF. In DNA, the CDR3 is TGTGCCAGCAGTGTACGGACCCTAGCGTCCGAGCAGTTCTTC.

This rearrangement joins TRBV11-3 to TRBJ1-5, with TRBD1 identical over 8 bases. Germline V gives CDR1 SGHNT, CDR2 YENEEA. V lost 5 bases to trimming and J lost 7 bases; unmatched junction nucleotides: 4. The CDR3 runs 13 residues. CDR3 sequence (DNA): TGTGCCAGCAGCCAGGGGGCCAGCCAGCCCCAGCATTTT. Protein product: CASSQGASQPQHF. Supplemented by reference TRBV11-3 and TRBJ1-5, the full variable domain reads EAGVVQSPRYKIIEKKQPVAFWCNPISGHNTLYWYLQNLGQGPELLIRYENEEAVDDSQLPKDRFSAERLKGVDSTLKIQPAELGDSAVYLCASSQGASQPQHFGDGTRLSIL.

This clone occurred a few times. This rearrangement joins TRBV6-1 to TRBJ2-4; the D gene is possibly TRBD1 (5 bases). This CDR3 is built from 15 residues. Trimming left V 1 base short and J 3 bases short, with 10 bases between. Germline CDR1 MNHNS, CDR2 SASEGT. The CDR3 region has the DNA TGTGCCAGCAGTGAAGAGACGACAGTCAAAAACATTCAGTACTTC. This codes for CASSEETTVKNIQYF.

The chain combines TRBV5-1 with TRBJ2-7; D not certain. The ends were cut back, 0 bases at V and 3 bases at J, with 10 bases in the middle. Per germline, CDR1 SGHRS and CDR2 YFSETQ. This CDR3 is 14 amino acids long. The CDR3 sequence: CASSLAGGLYEQYF. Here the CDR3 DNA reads TGCGCCAGCAGCTTGGCTGGCGGTCTCTACGAGCAGTACTTC.